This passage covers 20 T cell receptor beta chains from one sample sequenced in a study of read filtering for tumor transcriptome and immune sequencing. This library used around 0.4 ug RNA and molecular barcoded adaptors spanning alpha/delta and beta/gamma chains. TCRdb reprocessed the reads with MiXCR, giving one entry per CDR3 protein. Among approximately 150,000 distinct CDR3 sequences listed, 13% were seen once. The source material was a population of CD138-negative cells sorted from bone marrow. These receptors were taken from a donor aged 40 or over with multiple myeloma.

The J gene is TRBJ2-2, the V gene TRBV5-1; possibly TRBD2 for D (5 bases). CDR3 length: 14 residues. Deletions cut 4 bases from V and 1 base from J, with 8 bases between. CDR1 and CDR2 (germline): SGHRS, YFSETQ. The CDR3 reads CASSTSGNTGELFF. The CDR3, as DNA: TGCGCCAGCAGCACCAGCGGGAACACCGGGGAGCTGTTTTTT. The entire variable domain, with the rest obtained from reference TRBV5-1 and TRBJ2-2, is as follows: KAGVTQTPRYLIKTRGQQVTLSCSPISGHRSVSWYQQTPGQGLQFLFEYFSETQRNKGNFPGRFSGRQFSNSRSEMNVSTLELGDSALYLCASSTSGNTGELFFGEGSRLTVL.

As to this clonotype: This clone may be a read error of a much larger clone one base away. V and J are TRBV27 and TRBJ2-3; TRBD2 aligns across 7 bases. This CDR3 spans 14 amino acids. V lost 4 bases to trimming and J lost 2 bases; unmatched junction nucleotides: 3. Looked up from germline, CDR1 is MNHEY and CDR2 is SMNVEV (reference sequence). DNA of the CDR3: TGTGCCAGCAGTTCCACTAGCGACACAGATACGCAGTATTTT. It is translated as CASSSTSDTDTQYF.

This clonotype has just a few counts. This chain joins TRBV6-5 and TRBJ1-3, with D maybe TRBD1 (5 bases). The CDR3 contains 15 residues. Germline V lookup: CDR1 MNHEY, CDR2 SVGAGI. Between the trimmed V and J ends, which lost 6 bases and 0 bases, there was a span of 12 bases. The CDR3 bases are TGTGCCAGCAGAGCCCAGGGTTCCTCTGGAAACACCATATATTTT. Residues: CASRAQGSSGNTIYF.

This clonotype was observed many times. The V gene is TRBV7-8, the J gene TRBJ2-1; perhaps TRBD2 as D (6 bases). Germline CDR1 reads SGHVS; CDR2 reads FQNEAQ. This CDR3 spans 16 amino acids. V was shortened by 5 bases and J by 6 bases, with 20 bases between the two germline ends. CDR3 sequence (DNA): TGTGCCAGCAGCGGGGTGGCGGCAGGGAGGTCCAATGAGCAGTTCTTC. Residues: CASSGVAAGRSNEQFF. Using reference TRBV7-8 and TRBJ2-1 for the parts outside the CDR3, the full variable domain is GAGVSQSPRYKVAKRGQDVALRCDPISGHVSLFWYQQALGQGPEFLTYFQNEAQLDKSGLPSDRFFAERPEGSVSTLKIQRTQQEDSAVYLCASSGVAAGRSNEQFFGPGTRLTVL.

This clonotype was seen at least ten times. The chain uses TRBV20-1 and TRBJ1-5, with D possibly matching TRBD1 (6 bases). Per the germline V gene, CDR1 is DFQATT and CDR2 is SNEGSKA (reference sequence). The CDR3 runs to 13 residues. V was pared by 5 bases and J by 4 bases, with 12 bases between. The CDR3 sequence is CSARPTGNQPQHF. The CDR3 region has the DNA TGCAGTGCTCGACCCACAGGGAATCAGCCCCAGCATTTT.

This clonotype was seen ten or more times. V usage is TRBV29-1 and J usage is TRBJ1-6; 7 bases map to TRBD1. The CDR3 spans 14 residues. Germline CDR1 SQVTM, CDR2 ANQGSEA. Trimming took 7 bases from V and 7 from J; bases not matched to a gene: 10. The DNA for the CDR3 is TGCAGCGCCCAGGGGGGGGGCCCGAATTCACCCCTCCACTTT. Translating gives CSAQGGGPNSPLHF.

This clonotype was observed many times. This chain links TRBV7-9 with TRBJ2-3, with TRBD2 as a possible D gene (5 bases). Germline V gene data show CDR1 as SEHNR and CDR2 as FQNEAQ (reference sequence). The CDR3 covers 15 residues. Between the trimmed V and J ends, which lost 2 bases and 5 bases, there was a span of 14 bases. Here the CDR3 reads CASSLILGAGDTQYF. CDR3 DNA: TGTGCCAGCAGCTTAATTCTCGGCGCGGGAGATACGCAGTATTTT.

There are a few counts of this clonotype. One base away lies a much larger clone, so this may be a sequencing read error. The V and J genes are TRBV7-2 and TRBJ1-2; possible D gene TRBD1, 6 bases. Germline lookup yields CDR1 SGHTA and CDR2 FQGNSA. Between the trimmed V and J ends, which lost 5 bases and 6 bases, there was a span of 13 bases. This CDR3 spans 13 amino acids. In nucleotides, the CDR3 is TGTGCCAGCAGCCTTAGACAGGATAATGGCTACACCTTC. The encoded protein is CASSLRQDNGYTF. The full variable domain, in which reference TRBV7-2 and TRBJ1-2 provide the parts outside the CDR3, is GAGVSQSPSNKVTEKGKDVELRCDPISGHTALYWYRQSLGQGLEFLIYFQGNSAPDKSGLPSDRFSAERTGGSVSTLTIQRTQQEDSAVYLCASSLRQDNGYTFGSGTRLTVV.

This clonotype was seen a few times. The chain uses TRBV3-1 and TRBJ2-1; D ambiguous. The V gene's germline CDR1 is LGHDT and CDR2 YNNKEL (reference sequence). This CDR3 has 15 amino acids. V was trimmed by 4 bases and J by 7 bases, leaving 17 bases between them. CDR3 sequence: CASSPPGPGRNEQFF. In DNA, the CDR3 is TGTGCCAGCAGCCCCCCGGGTCCCGGAAGGAATGAGCAGTTCTTC.

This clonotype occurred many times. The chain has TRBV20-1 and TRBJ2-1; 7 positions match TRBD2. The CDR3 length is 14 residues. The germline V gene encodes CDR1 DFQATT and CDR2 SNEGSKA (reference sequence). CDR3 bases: TGCAGCCTTATAGCGGGTGACATGGATAGTGAGCAGTTCTTC. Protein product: CSLIAGDMDSEQFF.

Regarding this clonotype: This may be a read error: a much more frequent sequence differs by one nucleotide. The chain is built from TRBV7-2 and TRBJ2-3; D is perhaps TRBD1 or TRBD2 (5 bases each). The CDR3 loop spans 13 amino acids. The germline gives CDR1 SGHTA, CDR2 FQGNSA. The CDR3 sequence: CASSPGTTDMQYF. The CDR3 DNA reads TGTGCCAGCAGCCCGGGGACCACAGATATGCAGTATTTT.

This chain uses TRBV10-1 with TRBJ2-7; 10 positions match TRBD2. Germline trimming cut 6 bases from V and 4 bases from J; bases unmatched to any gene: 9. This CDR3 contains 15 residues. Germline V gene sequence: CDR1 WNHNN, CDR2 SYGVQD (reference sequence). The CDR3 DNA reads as TGCGCCAGCAGCCCTACGAAAGCGGGAGGGTACGAGCAGTACTTC. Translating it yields CASSPTKAGGYEQYF.

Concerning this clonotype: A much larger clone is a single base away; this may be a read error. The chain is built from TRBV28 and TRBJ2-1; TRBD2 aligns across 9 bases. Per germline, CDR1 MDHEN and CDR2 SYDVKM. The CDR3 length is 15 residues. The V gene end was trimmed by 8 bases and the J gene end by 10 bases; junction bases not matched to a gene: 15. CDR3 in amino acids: CASLFKGLAVEEQFF. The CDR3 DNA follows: TGTGCCAGCTTATTTAAGGGACTAGCAGTCGAGGAGCAGTTCTTC.

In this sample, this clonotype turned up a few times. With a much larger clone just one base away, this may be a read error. The CDR3 region has the DNA TGTGCCAGCTATGGCTCCCGGAGGTCTGTAGCTTTCTTT. Amino acid sequence: CASYGSRRSVAFF. This chain connects TRBV27 to TRBJ1-1, with unresolved D. The CDR3 sequence is 13 residues long. Trimming removed 8 bases at V and 10 bases at J, with 20 bases between. Germline values: CDR1 MNHEY, CDR2 SMNVEV (reference sequence).

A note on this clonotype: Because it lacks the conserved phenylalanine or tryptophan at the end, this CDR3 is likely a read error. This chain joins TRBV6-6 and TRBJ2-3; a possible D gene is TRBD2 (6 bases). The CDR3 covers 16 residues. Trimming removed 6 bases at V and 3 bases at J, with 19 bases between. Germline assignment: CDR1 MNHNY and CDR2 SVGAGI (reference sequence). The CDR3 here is CASSAPRRERTDTQYS. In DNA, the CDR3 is TGTGCCAGCAGCGCCCCTCGTCGGGAGCGTACAGATACGCAGTATTCT.

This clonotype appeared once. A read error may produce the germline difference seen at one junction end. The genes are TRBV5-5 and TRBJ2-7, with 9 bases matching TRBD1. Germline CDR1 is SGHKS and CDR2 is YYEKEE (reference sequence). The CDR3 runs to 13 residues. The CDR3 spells CASTRQGGYERYF. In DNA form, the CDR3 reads TGTGCCAGCACCCGACAGGGGGGCTACGAGCGGTACTTC.

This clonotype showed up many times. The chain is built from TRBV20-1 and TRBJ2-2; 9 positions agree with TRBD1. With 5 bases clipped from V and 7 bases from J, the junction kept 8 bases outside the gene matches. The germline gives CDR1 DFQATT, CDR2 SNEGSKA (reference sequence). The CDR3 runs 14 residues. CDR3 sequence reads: CSARRDRASGELFF. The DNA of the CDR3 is TGCAGTGCTCGCCGGGACAGGGCGAGCGGGGAGCTGTTTTTT.

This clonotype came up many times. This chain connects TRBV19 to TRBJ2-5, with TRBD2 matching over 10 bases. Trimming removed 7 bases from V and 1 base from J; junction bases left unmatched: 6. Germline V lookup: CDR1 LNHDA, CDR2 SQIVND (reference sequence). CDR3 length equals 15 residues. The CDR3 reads CASTRTSGVQETQYF. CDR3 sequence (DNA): TGTGCCAGTACGAGGACTAGCGGAGTCCAAGAGACCCAGTACTTC.

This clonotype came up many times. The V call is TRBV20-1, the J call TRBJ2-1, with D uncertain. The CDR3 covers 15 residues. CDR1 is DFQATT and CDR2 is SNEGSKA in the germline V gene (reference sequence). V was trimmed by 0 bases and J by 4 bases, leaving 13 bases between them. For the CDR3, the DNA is TGCAGTGCTAGAGATCTTCCGGGTCGATACAATGAGCAGTTCTTC. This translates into CSARDLPGRYNEQFF.

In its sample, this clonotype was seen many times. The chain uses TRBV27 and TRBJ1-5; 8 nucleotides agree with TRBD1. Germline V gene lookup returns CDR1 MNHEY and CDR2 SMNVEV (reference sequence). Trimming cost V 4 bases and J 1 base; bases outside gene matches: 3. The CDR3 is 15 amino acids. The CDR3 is CASSSYRGSNQPQHF. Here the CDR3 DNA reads TGTGCCAGCAGTTCGTACAGGGGGAGCAATCAGCCCCAGCATTTT.